These 3 T cell receptor beta chains originate from one sample sequenced in a study of graft-versus-host responses after intestinal transplantation. This table comes from immunoSEQ multiplex PCR, and its TCRdb copy is limited to in-frame clones, with some not included. Of around 120,000 clones detected, roughly 91% appear once; the ten largest clones hold around 0.12%. Their antigens are not known. The sample was unstimulated CD4+ T cells sorted from spleen or lymph node cells, taken before intestinal transplant. The receptor source for this set is a human donor who received an intestinal transplant.

The chain combines TRBV7-9 with TRBJ2-5; D gene unclear. Trimming took 1 base from V and 3 from J, leaving 12 bases between them. Germline CDR1 SEHNR, CDR2 FQNEAQ (reference sequence). CDR3 length equals 15 residues. The CDR3 loop is CASSLGSVVKETQYF. In DNA, the CDR3 is TGTGCCAGCAGCTTAGGATCAGTGGTTAAAGAGACCCAGTACTTC.

As DNA, the CDR3 is TGCGCCAGCAGCTTGAGACAGGGGCTGTACGAGCAGTACTTC. This codes for CASSLRQGLYEQYF. This chain uses TRBV5-1 with TRBJ2-7; 8 positions agree with TRBD1. This CDR3 is built from 14 residues. V was pared by 1 base and J by 4 bases, with 4 bases of the junction left unmatched. Germline V gene data show CDR1 as SGHRS and CDR2 as YFSETQ.

The chain uses TRBV19 and TRBJ2-5; 8 nucleotides agree with TRBD2. Germline V gene lookup returns CDR1 LNHDA and CDR2 SQIVND (reference sequence). V shed 1 base, J shed 5 bases, and the junction held 9 bases outside the gene matches. This CDR3 has 16 residues. This CDR3 is CASSIAGGLLRETQYF. The CDR3 nucleotides read TGTGCCAGTAGTATAGCGGGAGGGCTTCTCCGGGAGACCCAGTACTTC. The whole variable domain, remainder taken from reference TRBV19 and TRBJ2-5, is DGGITQSPKYLFRKEGQNVTLSCEQNLNHDAMYWYRQDPGQGLRLIYYSQIVNDFQKGDIAEGYSVSREKKESFPLTVTSAQKNPTAFYLCASSIAGGLLRETQYFGPGTRLLVL.